This entry lists 8 T cell receptor beta chains sequenced from one sample in a study of regulatory T cells in long-lasting Graves disease. Time point denoted: newly diagnosed GD, antithyroid drugs for less than 3 months. Extracted RNA from PBMCs served as the source of the TCR library. In building TCR beta libraries, iRepertoire HTBI primers were used together with Arm-PCR of CDR3 regions. One entry per CDR3 protein results from TCRdb running MiXCR on the multiplex PCR reads. This sample has about 500,000 distinct CDR3 sequences, with 15% to 20% found just once. These data are also associated with another study on T cells in Graves' hyperthyroidism and ophthalmopathy.

The specimen comprised peripheral blood mononuclear cells (PBMCs), sampled at new diagnosis, from a patient treated with antithyroid drugs. These receptors all stem from a man aged 40-49 years with Graves disease.

This clonotype appeared many times. The chain couples TRBV24-1 to TRBJ1-2; no firm D call. V was pared by 4 bases and J by 0 bases, with 8 bases between. Germline-derived CDR1 and CDR2 are KGHDR and SFDVKD. The CDR3 spans 14 residues. The CDR3 DNA is TGTGCCACCAGTGACGTCGATGCTAACTATGGCTACACCTTC. Protein product: CATSDVDANYGYTF.

This clonotype was counted at least ten times. The chain couples TRBV30 to TRBJ2-5, with D maybe TRBD2 (6 bases). The CDR3 sequence is 11 residues long. V shed 6 bases and J shed 4 bases, with 9 bases lying between them. Germline-derived CDR1 and CDR2 are GTSNPN and SVGIG (reference sequence). CDR3 nucleotide sequence: TGTGCCTGTTGGAGGGGAGAGACCCAGTACTTC. Protein: CACWRGETQYF.

This clonotype was seen more than once but under ten times. The genes are TRBV7-9 and TRBJ2-7; no firm D call. The CDR3 length is 14 residues. V was trimmed by 4 bases and J by 2 bases, leaving 12 bases between them. CDR1 SEHNR and CDR2 FQNEAQ come from the germline V gene (reference sequence). This CDR3 is CASSWSGTPYEQYF. The CDR3, as DNA: TGTGCCAGCAGCTGGTCAGGAACCCCCTACGAGCAGTACTTC.

V usage is TRBV20-1 and J usage is TRBJ2-1; maybe TRBD2 (6 bases). Germline CDR1 reads DFQATT; CDR2 reads SNEGSKA (reference sequence). Trimming took off 6 bases at V and 0 bases at J, with 12 bases between the two ends. The CDR3 sequence is 14 residues long. The CDR3 DNA follows: TGCAGTGCCATGGGACTGAGCTCCTACAATGAGCAGTTCTTC. This translates into CSAMGLSSYNEQFF.

This clonotype showed up many times. The chain carries TRBV28 and TRBJ2-7; 8 nucleotides align to TRBD1. Unmatched junction bases numbered 13, after V lost 6 bases and J lost 6 bases. This CDR3 region has 15 residues. Germline CDR1 MDHEN, CDR2 SYDVKM. The CDR3 is CASRGLGQGTPEQYF. DNA for the CDR3: TGTGCCAGCAGGGGTCTAGGACAGGGAACCCCCGAGCAGTACTTC.

CDR3 in amino acids: CAISESVRDSPLHF. The DNA of the CDR3 is TGTGCCATCAGTGAGTCCGTCAGGGATTCACCCCTCCACTTT. The chain couples TRBV10-3 to TRBJ1-6, with a possible D match to TRBD1 (5 bases). Germline-derived CDR1 and CDR2 are ENHRY and SYGVKD. Trimming removed 0 bases at V and 8 bases at J, with 8 bases between. The CDR3 runs 14 residues.

This clonotype was picked up many times. The V gene is TRBV6-1, the J gene TRBJ2-7; either TRBD1 or TRBD2 may supply D (5 bases each). The germline gives CDR1 MNHNS, CDR2 SASEGT. The CDR3 covers 13 residues. Trimming took 6 bases from V and 2 from J, leaving 11 bases between them. This CDR3 is CASRGTLAYEQYF. The CDR3 DNA reads TGTGCCAGCAGAGGGACGTTAGCCTACGAGCAGTACTTC.

This clonotype occurred many times. The chain combines TRBV12-3 or TRBV12-4 with TRBJ2-1; 8 bases agree with TRBD2. The CDR3 runs to 13 residues. The V segment lost 4 bases and the J segment 6 bases; nucleotides outside the gene matches: 2. The CDR3 DNA sequence: TGTGCCAGCAGTTCCGGGACTAGCAATGAGCAGTTCTTC. Translated, it gives CASSSGTSNEQFF.